The 17 T cell receptor beta chains below all came from one sample that was sequenced in a study of cytomegalovirus exposure and HLA in healthy donors. 13 Jbeta primers and 60 Vbeta primers were used for the PCR. Only in-frame clones appear in the TCRdb table, and some are missing; sequencing was by immunoSEQ multiplex PCR. The sample shows approximately 120,000 clones, just under 75% of them seen only once. What was sequenced was PBMCs. Receptors were obtained from a man aged 55 to 70 in good health and CMV-seropositive.

This sequence joins TRBV6-4 and TRBJ1-2; a weak D match, TRBD1 (5 bases). The CDR3 is 15 residues long. Germline lookup yields CDR1 MRHNA and CDR2 SNTAGT. V lost 3 bases to trimming and J lost 1 base, with 12 bases between them. CDR3 residues: CASSEGALVNYGYTF. The CDR3 DNA follows: TGTGCCAGCAGTGAAGGGGCATTGGTTAACTATGGCTACACCTTC.

This chain connects TRBV29-1 to TRBJ2-7; 7 bases fit TRBD2. Germline loops: CDR1 SQVTM, CDR2 ANQGSEA. The V gene end was trimmed by 6 bases and the J gene end by 3 bases; junction bases not matched to a gene: 8. This CDR3 has 13 amino acids. CDR3 residues: CSVGGTGFYEQYF. The DNA for the CDR3 is TGCAGCGTGGGGGGGACGGGGTTCTACGAGCAGTACTTC.

This chain links TRBV6-5 with TRBJ1-4; 12 bases map to TRBD1. This CDR3 comprises 15 residues. In germline, CDR1 is MNHEY, CDR2 SVGAGI. V was clipped by 5 bases and J by 6 bases; unmatched bases: 4. CDR3: CASSTGTGGDEKLFF. CDR3 DNA sequence: TGTGCCAGCAGTACTGGGACAGGGGGCGATGAAAAACTGTTTTTT.

The chain uses TRBV5-1 and TRBJ2-5, with D possibly TRBD2 on 6 matching bases. The germline V gene encodes CDR1 SGHRS and CDR2 YFSETQ. The CDR3 has 13 amino acids. V shed 7 bases and J shed 5 bases, with 15 bases lying between them. CDR3 bases: TGCGCCAGCCAGGGCGGGGATGGGGAGACCCAGTACTTC. This codes for CASQGGDGETQYF.

The rearrangement links TRBV28 to TRBJ2-5, with 11 positions matching TRBD2. The CDR3 covers 15 residues. Germline V gene lookup returns CDR1 MDHEN and CDR2 SYDVKM. Trimming at V came to 2 bases and at J to 8 bases, leaving 7 bases not matched to a gene. The CDR3 DNA follows: TGTGCCAGCAGTTTACCTAGCGGGGGGCTGGGAACCCAGTACTTC. Translating it yields CASSLPSGGLGTQYF.

About this clone itself: At one of its ends the junction is not consistent with the germline gene, which may arise from a read error. This sequence joins TRBV19 and TRBJ2-1, with 14 bases identical to TRBD2. Germline V lookup: CDR1 LNHDA, CDR2 SQIVND (reference sequence). CDR3 size: 15 residues. The CDR3 sequence is CASRRTSGGYNGQFF. The CDR3 DNA is TGTGCCAGTAGGAGGACTAGCGGGGGGTACAATGGGCAGTTCTTC. Complete variable domain (other parts from reference TRBV19 and TRBJ2-1): DGGITQSPKYLFRKEGQNVTLSCEQNLNHDAMYWYRQDPGQGLRLIYYSQIVNDFQKGDIAEGYSVSREKKESFPLTVTSAQKNPTAFYLCASRRTSGGYNGQFFGPGTRLTVL.

This chain connects TRBV6-6 to TRBJ2-3; TRBD2 agrees at 9 bases. Germline V lookup: CDR1 MNHNY, CDR2 SVGAGI (reference sequence). V dropped 6 bases and J dropped 3; count of bases not matched to a gene: 7. The CDR3 loop spans 15 amino acids. CDR3 in DNA: TGTGCCAGCAGCCAGGGACTAGCTAGAACAGATACGCAGTATTTT. This gives the protein CASSQGLARTDTQYF.

V gene TRBV5-1 combines with J gene TRBJ2-3; TRBD2 might be the D (6 bases). CDR3 length: 14 residues. The V end lost 5 bases, the J end lost 0 bases, and 10 bases lay between the germline ends. CDR1 is SGHRS and CDR2 is YFSETQ in the germline V gene. DNA for the CDR3: TGCGCCAGCAGGCGGGACGGTAGCACAGATACGCAGTATTTT. Its translation is CASRRDGSTDTQYF.

This rearrangement joins TRBV5-6 to TRBJ2-4; 7 bases map to TRBD2. In germline, CDR1 is SGHDT, CDR2 YYEEEE. Trimming at V came to 0 bases and at J to 3 bases, leaving 0 bases not matched to a gene. This CDR3 spans 14 amino acids. The CDR3 here is CASSLGTSKNIQYF. DNA for the CDR3: TGTGCCAGCAGCTTGGGGACTAGCAAAAACATTCAGTACTTC.

This clone was seen just once. The CDR3 is CASRLAGETYEQYF. The CDR3 DNA follows: TGTGCCAGCAGGTTAGCGGGGGAGACCTACGAGCAGTACTTC. The rearrangement joins TRBV6-6 to TRBJ2-7; TRBD2 agrees at 9 bases. V gave up 6 bases and J gave up 2 bases; unmatched junction bases: 5. The CDR3 extends over 14 amino acids. Germline loops: CDR1 MNHNY, CDR2 SVGAGI (reference sequence).

This chain uses TRBV5-1 with TRBJ2-1; 7 positions match TRBD1. Germline loops: CDR1 SGHRS, CDR2 YFSETQ. The CDR3 totals 14 residues. J was trimmed by 7 bases and V by 0 bases; bases with no gene match: 4. The CDR3 loop reads CASSLVQGMNEQFF. The CDR3 DNA follows: TGCGCCAGCAGCTTGGTACAGGGGATGAATGAGCAGTTCTTC. Full variable domain (remainder filled in from reference TRBV5-1 and TRBJ2-1): KAGVTQTPRYLIKTRGQQVTLSCSPISGHRSVSWYQQTPGQGLQFLFEYFSETQRNKGNFPGRFSGRQFSNSRSEMNVSTLELGDSALYLCASSLVQGMNEQFFGPGTRLTVL.

The CDR3 DNA reads TGTGCCATCAGTGAGCGTACAGGGGGCGAATCACCCCTCCACTTT. This codes for CAISERTGGESPLHF. The rearrangement uses TRBV10-3 and TRBJ1-6; 9 bases agree with TRBD1. The CDR3 spans 15 residues. CDR1 and CDR2 from the germline V gene are ENHRY and SYGVKD. After removal of 2 bases from V and 10 bases from J, the junction contained 6 bases not matched to a gene.

The rearrangement uses TRBV5-6 and TRBJ1-1; no clear D. Germline CDR1 is SGHDT and CDR2 is YYEEEE. The V end lost 0 bases, the J end lost 7 bases, and 4 bases lay between the germline ends. The CDR3 extends over 11 amino acids. CDR3 protein: CASSLDFEAFF. Written as DNA, the CDR3 is TGTGCCAGCAGCTTGGACTTTGAAGCTTTCTTT.

V gene TRBV9 combines with J gene TRBJ1-1; the D is unclear. Germline V gene sequence: CDR1 SGDLS, CDR2 YYNGEE. Trimming pared 3 bases from V and 7 bases from J, leaving 13 bases between. The CDR3 is 13 amino acids. CDR3: CASSESQVSEAFF. The CDR3 DNA is TGTGCCAGCAGCGAGTCCCAGGTTAGTGAAGCTTTCTTT.

This clone appeared a few times. The chain couples TRBV19 to TRBJ1-5, with D possibly matching TRBD1 (5 bases). V gave up 5 bases and J gave up 4 bases, with 6 bases separating them. Germline V gives CDR1 LNHDA, CDR2 SQIVND (reference sequence). This CDR3 comprises 12 residues. CDR3 sequence (DNA): TGTGCCAGTAGTCCAGGGAATCAGCCCCAGCATTTT. This codes for CASSPGNQPQHF.

V gene TRBV7-9 combines with J gene TRBJ2-7, with D tentatively TRBD1 (6 bases). Germline CDR1 reads SEHNR; CDR2 reads FQNEAQ (reference sequence). With 8 bases removed from V and 5 bases from J, the gap between germline ends came to 13 bases. The CDR3 length is 12 residues. The CDR3 DNA is TGTGCCAGCGGATTCGGGACAAACGAGCAGTACTTC. Translated: CASGFGTNEQYF.

V and J are TRBV28 and TRBJ2-4; 8 bases map to TRBD2. The V and J ends lost 4 bases and 10 bases, in that order; junction bases with no gene match: 3. The CDR3 contains 12 residues. CDR1 and CDR2 from the germline V gene are MDHEN and SYDVKM. CDR3 sequence (DNA): TGTGCCAGCAGTTCTAGCGGGCGGATTCAGTACTTC. It yields the protein CASSSSGRIQYF.